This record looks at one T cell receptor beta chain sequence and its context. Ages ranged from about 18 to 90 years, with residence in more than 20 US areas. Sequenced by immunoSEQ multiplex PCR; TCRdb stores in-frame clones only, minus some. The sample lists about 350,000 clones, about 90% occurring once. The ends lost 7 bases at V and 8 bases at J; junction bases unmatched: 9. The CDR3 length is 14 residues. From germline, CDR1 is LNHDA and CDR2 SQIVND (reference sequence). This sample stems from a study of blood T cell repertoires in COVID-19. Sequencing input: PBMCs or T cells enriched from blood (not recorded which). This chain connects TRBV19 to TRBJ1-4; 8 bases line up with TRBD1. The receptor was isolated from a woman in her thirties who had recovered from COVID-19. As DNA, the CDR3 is TGTGCCAGTACCAAGACAGGGGTACCCGAAAAACTGTTTTTT. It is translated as CASTKTGVPEKLFF.